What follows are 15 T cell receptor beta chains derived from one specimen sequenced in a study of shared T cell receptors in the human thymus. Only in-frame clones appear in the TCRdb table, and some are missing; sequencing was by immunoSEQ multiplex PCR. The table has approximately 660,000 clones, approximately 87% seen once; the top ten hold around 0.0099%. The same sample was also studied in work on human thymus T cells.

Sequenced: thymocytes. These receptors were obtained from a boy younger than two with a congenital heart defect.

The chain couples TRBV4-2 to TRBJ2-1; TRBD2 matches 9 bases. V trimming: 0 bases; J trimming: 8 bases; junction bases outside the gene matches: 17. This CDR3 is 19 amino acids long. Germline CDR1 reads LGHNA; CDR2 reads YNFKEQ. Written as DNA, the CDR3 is TGTGCCAGCAGCCAAGATTGGGTGAGCGGGAGGCGGCAGCACGATGAGCAGTTCTTC. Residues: CASSQDWVSGRRQHDEQFF.

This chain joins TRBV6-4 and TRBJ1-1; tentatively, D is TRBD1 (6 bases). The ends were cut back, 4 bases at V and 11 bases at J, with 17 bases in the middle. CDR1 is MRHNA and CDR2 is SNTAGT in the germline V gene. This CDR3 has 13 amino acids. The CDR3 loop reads CASSGTRGTRAFF. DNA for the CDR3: TGTGCCAGCAGTGGAACAAGGGGGACTAGGGCTTTCTTT.

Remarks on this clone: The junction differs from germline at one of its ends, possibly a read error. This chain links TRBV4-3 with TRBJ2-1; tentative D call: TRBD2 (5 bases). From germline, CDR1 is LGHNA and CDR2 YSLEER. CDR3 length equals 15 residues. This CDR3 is CASSPTVGGPSPGVF. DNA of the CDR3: TGCGCCAGCAGCCCAACTGTTGGCGGGCCCTCACCCGGGGTCTTC.

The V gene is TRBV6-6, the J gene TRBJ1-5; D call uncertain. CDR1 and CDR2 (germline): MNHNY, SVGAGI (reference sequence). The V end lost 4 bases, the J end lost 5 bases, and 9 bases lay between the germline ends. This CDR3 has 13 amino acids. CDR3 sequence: CASSLAEDQPQHF. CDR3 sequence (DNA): TGTGCCAGCAGTTTGGCGGAGGATCAGCCCCAGCATTTT.

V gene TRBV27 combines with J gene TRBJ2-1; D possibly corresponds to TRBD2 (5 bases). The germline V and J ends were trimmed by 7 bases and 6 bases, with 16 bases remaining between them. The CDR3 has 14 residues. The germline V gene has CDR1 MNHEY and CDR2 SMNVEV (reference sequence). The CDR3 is CASKSASRINEQFF. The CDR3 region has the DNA TGTGCCAGCAAGTCGGCTAGCCGGATCAATGAGCAGTTCTTC.

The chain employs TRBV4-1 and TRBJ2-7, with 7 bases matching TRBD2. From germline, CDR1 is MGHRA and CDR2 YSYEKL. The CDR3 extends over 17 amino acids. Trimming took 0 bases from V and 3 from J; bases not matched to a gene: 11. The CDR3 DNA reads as TGCGCCAGCAGCCAAGATAGGTGGCGGGAGAAAGACTACGAGCAGTACTTC. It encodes CASSQDRWREKDYEQYF.

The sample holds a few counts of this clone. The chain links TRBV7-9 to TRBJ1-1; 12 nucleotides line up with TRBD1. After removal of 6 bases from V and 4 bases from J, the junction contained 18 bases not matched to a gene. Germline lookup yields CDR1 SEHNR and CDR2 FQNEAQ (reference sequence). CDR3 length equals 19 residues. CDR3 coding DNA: TGTGCCAGCAGTTTACCCTCCGGGACAGGGGGCGAATGGGCCACTGAAGCTTTCTTT. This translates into CASSLPSGTGGEWATEAFF. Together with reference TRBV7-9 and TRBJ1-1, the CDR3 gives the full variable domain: DTGVSQNPRHKITKRGQNVTFRCDPISEHNRLYWYRQTLGQGPEFLTYFQNEAQLEKSRLLSDRFSAERPKGSFSTLEIQRTEQGDSAMYLCASSLPSGTGGEWATEAFFGQGTRLTVV.

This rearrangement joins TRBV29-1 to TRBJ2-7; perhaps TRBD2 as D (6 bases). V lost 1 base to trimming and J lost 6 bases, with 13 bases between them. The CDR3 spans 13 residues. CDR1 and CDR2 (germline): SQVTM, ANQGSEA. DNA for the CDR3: TGCAGCGTTGAAGTTTCAGGGACTGTCGAGCAGTACTTC. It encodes CSVEVSGTVEQYF.

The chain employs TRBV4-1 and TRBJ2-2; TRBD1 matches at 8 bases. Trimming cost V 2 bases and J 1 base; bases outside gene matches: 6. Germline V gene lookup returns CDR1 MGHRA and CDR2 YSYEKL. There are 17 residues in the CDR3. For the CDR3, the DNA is TGCGCCAGCAGCCAAAAAGGCGGGACAGGGAACACCGGGGAGCTGTTTTTT. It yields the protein CASSQKGGTGNTGELFF.

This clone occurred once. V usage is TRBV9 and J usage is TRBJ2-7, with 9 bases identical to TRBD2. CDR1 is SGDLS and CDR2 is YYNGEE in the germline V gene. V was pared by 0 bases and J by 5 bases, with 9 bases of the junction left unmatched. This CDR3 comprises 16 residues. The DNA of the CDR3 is TGTGCCAGCAGCGTAGTTATAGCGGGAGACCTCCACGAGCAGTACTTC. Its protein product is CASSVVIAGDLHEQYF.

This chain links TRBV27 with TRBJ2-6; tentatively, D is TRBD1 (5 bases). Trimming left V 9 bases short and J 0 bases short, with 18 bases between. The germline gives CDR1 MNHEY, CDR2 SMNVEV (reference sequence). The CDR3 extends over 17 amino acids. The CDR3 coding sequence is TGTGCCAGTACGAAGGCAGGGTCCTTCTCTGGGGCCAACGTCCTGACTTTC. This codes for CASTKAGSFSGANVLTF.

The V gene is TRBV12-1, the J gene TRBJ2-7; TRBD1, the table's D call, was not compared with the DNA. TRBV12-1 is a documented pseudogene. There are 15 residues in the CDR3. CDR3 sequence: CASRSGTGESYEQYF. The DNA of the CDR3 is TGTGCCAGCAGGTCCGGGACAGGGGAATCCTACGAGCAGTACTTC.

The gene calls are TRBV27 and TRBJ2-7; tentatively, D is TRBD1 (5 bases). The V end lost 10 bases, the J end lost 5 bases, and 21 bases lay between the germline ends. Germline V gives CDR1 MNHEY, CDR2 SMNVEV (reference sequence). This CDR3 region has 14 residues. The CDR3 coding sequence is TGTGCCACTAAAGTCTCCTCAGGGATCCACGAGCAGTACTTC. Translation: CATKVSSGIHEQYF.

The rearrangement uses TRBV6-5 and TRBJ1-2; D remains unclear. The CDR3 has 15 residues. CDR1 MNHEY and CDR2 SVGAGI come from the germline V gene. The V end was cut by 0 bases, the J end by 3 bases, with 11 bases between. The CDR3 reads CASSYSTGSDYGYTF. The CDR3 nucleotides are TGTGCCAGCAGTTACTCGACGGGGTCGGACTATGGCTACACCTTC.

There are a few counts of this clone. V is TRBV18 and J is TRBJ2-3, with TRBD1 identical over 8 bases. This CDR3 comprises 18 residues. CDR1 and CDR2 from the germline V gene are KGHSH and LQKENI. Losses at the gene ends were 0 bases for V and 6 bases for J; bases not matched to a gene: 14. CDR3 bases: TGTGCCAGCTCACCACCGGTCGCTAATGGGACAGGTTTGGATACGCAGTATTTT. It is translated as CASSPPVANGTGLDTQYF.